These 20 T cell receptor beta chains were all obtained from the same sample, sequenced in a study of blood T cell repertoires in COVID-19 (dated by TCRdb to 2020 to 2021). The library relied on the immunoSEQ multiplex PCR assay. Entries here come from immuneACCESS through TCRdb and include only in-frame sequences with V and J called. Some clones fail to appear in such tables; in the studies checked, an unresolved V gene covers under half of the shortfall, and the cause of the remainder is unknown. This sample has roughly 230,000 clones in its table, and nearly 85% of those were observed once. Roughly 5.5% of the sample is taken by the ten largest. The sequenced sample consisted of peripheral blood. These receptors were obtained from a human donor in a cohort sampled during active COVID-19.

In the case of this clone: Other nucleotide sequences in the sample specify the same CDR3. The chain links TRBV27 to TRBJ1-5; 7 bases are a match to TRBD1. The CDR3 has 14 amino acids. Germline V CDR1 and CDR2: MNHEY, SMNVEV (reference sequence). V dropped 5 bases and J dropped 6; count of bases not matched to a gene: 7. This CDR3 reads CASSLRQGFQPQHF. CDR3 DNA sequence: TGTGCCAGCAGTCTTAGACAGGGTTTTCAGCCCCAGCATTTT.

This clone was seen more than once but under ten times. The chain combines TRBV19 with TRBJ1-1; 10 bases line up with TRBD1. Looked up from germline, CDR1 is LNHDA and CDR2 is SQIVND (reference sequence). CDR3 length equals 12 residues. The V segment lost 9 bases and the J segment 7 bases; nucleotides outside the gene matches: 5. CDR3 DNA: TGTGCCAGCCGGGACAGGGGAAATGAAGCTTTCTTT. This translates into CASRDRGNEAFF.

The J gene is TRBJ1-3, the V gene TRBV7-2, with D unresolved. V was shortened by 4 bases and J by 0 bases, with 7 bases between the two germline ends. The length of the CDR3 is 14 residues. Germline loops: CDR1 SGHTA, CDR2 FQGNSA. CDR3 amino acids: CASSYRGSGNTIYF. The CDR3 DNA reads TGTGCCAGCAGCTACCGGGGCTCTGGAAACACCATATATTTT.

This clone appeared a single time. This chain uses TRBV2 with TRBJ1-1; weak D call: TRBD1 (6 bases). V lost 5 bases to trimming and J lost 2 bases, with 18 bases between them. This CDR3 is built from 16 residues. Per germline, CDR1 SNHLY and CDR2 FYNNEI. The CDR3 loop reads CASSHDVGGANTEAFF. In nucleotides, the CDR3 is TGTGCCAGCAGTCATGACGTTGGGGGGGCTAACACTGAAGCTTTCTTT.

The V gene is TRBV6-1, the J gene TRBJ1-5; 7 positions match TRBD1. V shed 4 bases, J shed 0 bases, and the junction held 6 bases outside the gene matches. The CDR3 covers 16 residues. From germline, CDR1 is MNHNS and CDR2 SASEGT. The CDR3, as DNA: TGTGCCAGCAGTGTGATGGACAGGTATAGCAATCAGCCCCAGCATTTT. It is translated as CASSVMDRYSNQPQHF.

This clone came up many times. V usage is TRBV5-1 and J usage is TRBJ2-2; the D gene is possibly TRBD1 (6 bases). Trimming took 4 bases from V and 5 from J, leaving 12 bases between them. This CDR3 spans 14 amino acids. CDR1 and CDR2 from the germline V gene are SGHRS and YFSETQ. CDR3 amino acids: CASSLQQGTGELFF. The CDR3 DNA reads as TGCGCCAGCAGCCTGCAACAGGGAACCGGGGAGCTGTTTTTT.

The V and J genes are TRBV5-1 and TRBJ1-5; no clear D. This CDR3 is built from 13 residues. V was cut by 2 bases and J by 5 bases, with 8 bases left in between. Germline assignment: CDR1 SGHRS and CDR2 YFSETQ. The DNA of the CDR3 is TGCGCCAGCAGCTTCGACTTAGATCAGCCCCAGCATTTT. This codes for CASSFDLDQPQHF.

V and J are TRBV4-2 and TRBJ2-1; the match to TRBD2 covers 12 bases. J gave up 8 bases and V 4 bases, and 24 bases lay outside the gene matches. The germline gives CDR1 LGHNA, CDR2 YNFKEQ. The length of the CDR3 is 21 residues. CDR3 DNA sequence: TGTGCCAGCAGCCTCTCCGGCGGAACTAGCGGGGGGCTCTATACATCGGATGAGCAGTTCTTC. This codes for CASSLSGGTSGGLYTSDEQFF.

The sample holds many counts of this clone. J is TRBJ2-1 and V is TRBV7-2; 10 bases line up with TRBD2. J lost 10 bases, V lost 1 base, and 1 base had no gene match. This CDR3 has 13 residues. From germline, CDR1 is SGHTA and CDR2 FQGNSA. The CDR3 spells CASSLGLAGEQFF. DNA of the CDR3: TGTGCCAGCAGCTTAGGACTAGCGGGCGAGCAGTTCTTC.

The V and J genes are TRBV5-1 and TRBJ1-1; maybe TRBD1 (5 bases). Germline CDR1 is SGHRS and CDR2 is YFSETQ. This CDR3 comprises 15 residues. V lost 4 bases, J lost 11 bases, and 24 bases lay in between. CDR3 protein: CASSPPTDTRSKAFF. DNA for the CDR3: TGCGCCAGCAGCCCCCCGACGGACACCCGAAGTAAGGCTTTCTTT.

The J gene is TRBJ1-3, the V gene TRBV6-5; a weak D match, TRBD1 (6 bases). The CDR3 has 15 residues. Trimming took 5 bases from V and 0 from J, leaving 11 bases between them. Per germline, CDR1 MNHEY and CDR2 SVGAGI. DNA for the CDR3: TGTGCCAGCAGTCGGGACATAGGCTCTGGAAACACCATATATTTT. This translates into CASSRDIGSGNTIYF.

V and J are TRBV27 and TRBJ2-3; 13 bases align to TRBD2. The CDR3 is 17 amino acids. Losses at the gene ends were 8 bases for V and 0 bases for J; bases not matched to a gene: 8. Looked up from germline, CDR1 is MNHEY and CDR2 is SMNVEV (reference sequence). The CDR3 nucleotides read TGTGCCAGCGGAAATCCGACTAGCGGGAGGAGCACAGATACGCAGTATTTT. Its protein is CASGNPTSGRSTDTQYF.

The V gene is TRBV10-3, the J gene TRBJ1-5; 8 bases are shared with TRBD1. The germline CDR1 and CDR2 sequences are ENHRY and SYGVKD. The length of the CDR3 is 15 residues. With V trimmed by 5 bases and J by 5 bases, 8 bases remained unmatched. The CDR3 region has the DNA TGTGCCATCAGTATAAACAGGGGGGTCGATCAGCCCCAGCATTTT. It specifies CAISINRGVDQPQHF.

This chain uses TRBV2 with TRBJ2-7; D might be TRBD1 (5 bases). CDR3 length equals 12 residues. Trimming removed 6 bases from V and 2 bases from J, with 8 bases in between. Germline CDR1 and CDR2: SNHLY and FYNNEI. In nucleotides, the CDR3 is TGTGCCAGCAGCCAGGGCCCCTACGAGCAGTACTTC. Protein product: CASSQGPYEQYF. The full variable domain, in which reference TRBV2 and TRBJ2-7 provide the parts outside the CDR3, is EPEVTQTPSHQVTQMGQEVILRCVPISNHLYFYWYRQILGQKVEFLVSFYNNEISEKSEIFDDQFSVERPDGSNFTLKIRSTKLEDSAMYFCASSQGPYEQYFGPGTRLTVT.

This clone showed up just once. J is TRBJ2-5 and V is TRBV7-3, with 9 nucleotides matching TRBD1. V was clipped by 6 bases and J by 4 bases; unmatched bases: 6. The CDR3 runs to 14 residues. Germline lookup yields CDR1 SGHTA and CDR2 FQGTGA. Here the CDR3 reads CASRWDRAGETQYF. In DNA, the CDR3 is TGTGCCAGCAGGTGGGACAGGGCAGGAGAGACCCAGTACTTC.

V is TRBV7-9 and J is TRBJ2-5; 10 bases align to TRBD1. The CDR3 is made up of 15 amino acids. Germline V gives CDR1 SEHNR, CDR2 FQNEAQ (reference sequence). The V segment lost 6 bases and the J segment 4 bases; nucleotides outside the gene matches: 8. CDR3 sequence: CASRTGTGVGETQYF. CDR3 bases: TGTGCCAGCAGGACCGGGACAGGGGTTGGAGAGACCCAGTACTTC.

Regarding this clone: The sample has other DNA sequences that encode this CDR3 too. The rearrangement uses TRBV18 and TRBJ2-5; no definite D call. With 3 bases removed from V and 1 base from J, the gap between germline ends came to 3 bases. The germline CDR1 and CDR2 sequences are KGHSH and LQKENI. The CDR3 sequence is 12 residues long. This CDR3 reads CASSPRQETQYF. In DNA form, the CDR3 reads TGTGCCAGCTCACCCCGCCAAGAGACCCAGTACTTC.

V usage is TRBV30 and J usage is TRBJ1-2, with D possibly being TRBD1 (6 bases). Germline V gene sequence: CDR1 GTSNPN, CDR2 SVGIG (reference sequence). V lost 0 bases and J lost 0, with 11 bases in between. The length of the CDR3 is 15 residues. CDR3 sequence reads: CAWSVRQETNYGYTF. The CDR3 bases are TGTGCCTGGAGTGTAAGACAGGAGACTAACTATGGCTACACCTTC. Variable domain in full (rest from reference TRBV30 and TRBJ1-2): SQTIHQWPATLVQPVGSPLSLECTVEGTSNPNLYWYRQAAGRGLQLLFYSVGIGQISSEVPQNLSASRPQDRQFILSSKKLLLSDSGFYLCAWSVRQETNYGYTFGSGTRLTVV.

The rearrangement links TRBV6-5 to TRBJ1-1; TRBD1 is a possible D gene (6 bases). V lost 2 bases and J lost 1, with 8 bases in between. Germline values: CDR1 MNHEY, CDR2 SVGAGI. The CDR3 is made up of 14 amino acids. Here the CDR3 reads CASSYHRENTEAFF. In nucleotides, the CDR3 is TGTGCCAGCAGTTACCACAGGGAGAACACTGAAGCTTTCTTT.

J is TRBJ2-2 and V is TRBV5-1; TRBD2 is a possible D gene (5 bases). With 0 bases removed from V and 0 bases from J, the gap between germline ends came to 6 bases. CDR1 SGHRS and CDR2 YFSETQ come from the germline V gene. The CDR3 loop spans 15 amino acids. The CDR3 region is CASSLGLSNTGELFF. CDR3 nucleotides: TGCGCCAGCAGCTTGGGACTATCGAACACCGGGGAGCTGTTTTTT.